These 16 T cell receptor beta chains were sequenced from one sample in a study of metastatic and nonmetastatic thyroid tumors. TCRdb re-analyzed the PCR reads through MiXCR. The table includes 18,000 or so clones, roughly 26% detected once. None of the patients had undergone any treatment ahead of thyroid surgery. What was sequenced was tumor tissue. These receptors came from a female donor with papillary thyroid cancer or a benign thyroid nodule (not recorded which). Some clones in this sample may be carry-over from other donors' samples.

This clone has ten or more counts. The rearrangement joins TRBV11-2 to TRBJ2-5; D is possibly TRBD2 (7 bases). Germline loops: CDR1 SGHAT, CDR2 FQNNGV. The CDR3 extends over 15 amino acids. Deletions cut 1 base from V and 4 bases from J, with 13 bases between. CDR3 sequence: CASSLGGGGPETQYF. CDR3 DNA sequence: TGTGCCAGCAGCTTAGGGGGCGGGGGCCCAGAGACCCAGTACTTC.

This clone was counted between two and nine times. A much larger clone sits a single nucleotide away, making a read error possible. V usage is TRBV28 and J usage is TRBJ1-5; maybe TRBD1 (5 bases). CDR3 length: 15 residues. CDR1 is MDHEN, CDR2 SYDVKM, per germline. V was pared by 5 bases and J by 4 bases, with 15 bases between. CDR3 bases: TGTGCCAGCAGTCCCAGGGATTATATTAATCAGCCCCAGCATTTT. Translated: CASSPRDYINQPQHF.

In this sample, this clone turned up many times. The genes are TRBV11-3 and TRBJ2-1; 10 bases align to TRBD2. The V and J ends lost 2 bases and 2 bases, in that order; junction bases with no gene match: 3. The CDR3 consists of 16 residues. From germline, CDR1 is SGHNT and CDR2 YENEEA. CDR3 amino acids: CASSLYSGRAYNEQFF. The CDR3 DNA follows: TGTGCCAGCAGCTTATACAGCGGGAGGGCCTACAATGAGCAGTTCTTC.

The chain links TRBV4-1 to TRBJ2-1; the D gene could be TRBD1 or TRBD2 (5 bases each). The germline V gene has CDR1 MGHRA and CDR2 YSYEKL. The V gene lost 4 bases and the J gene lost 9 bases, with 10 bases spanning the gap. The length of the CDR3 is 12 residues. CDR3 sequence: CASSLTRGEQFF. The CDR3 DNA reads TGCGCCAGCAGCCTAACTAGGGGTGAGCAGTTCTTC.

This clone was seen more than once but under ten times. The chain links TRBV10-3 to TRBJ2-7; 7 bases are a match to TRBD2. Germline V gene data show CDR1 as ENHRY and CDR2 as SYGVKD. The CDR3 runs to 12 residues. The junction had 2 bases not matched to a gene; V was cut back by 5 bases and J by 4 bases. The CDR3 sequence is CAISREEYEQYF. CDR3 sequence (DNA): TGTGCCATCAGTCGGGAGGAGTACGAGCAGTACTTC.

Only one count was recorded for this clone. The V and J genes are TRBV5-6 and TRBJ2-7; D might be TRBD2 (6 bases). The CDR3 sequence is 16 residues long. Between the trimmed V and J ends, which lost 4 bases and 0 bases, there was a span of 17 bases. Per the germline V gene, CDR1 is SGHDT and CDR2 is YYEEEE. The DNA of the CDR3 is TGTGCCAGCAGCCCCCCCAGTAGGACTAACTCCTACGAGCAGTACTTC. This gives the protein CASSPPSRTNSYEQYF.

This clone was detected ten times or more. V and J are TRBV30 and TRBJ2-7; maybe TRBD2 (5 bases). The germline V gene encodes CDR1 GTSNPN and CDR2 SVGIG (reference sequence). The CDR3 spans 12 residues. The V end lost 4 bases, the J end lost 5 bases, and 12 bases lay between the germline ends. The CDR3, as DNA: TGTGCCTGGAAGGAGGAAGCCCACGAGCAGTACTTC. This gives the protein CAWKEEAHEQYF.

V is TRBV4-2 and J is TRBJ2-7; 9 positions agree with TRBD1. Germline loops: CDR1 LGHNA, CDR2 YNFKEQ. The CDR3 consists of 15 residues. Trimming cost V 4 bases and J 5 bases; bases outside gene matches: 9. The CDR3: CASSRTGTGPDEQYF. CDR3 sequence (DNA): TGTGCCAGCAGCCGCACCGGGACAGGGCCGGACGAGCAGTACTTC.

V and J are TRBV19 and TRBJ2-7; a weak D match, TRBD2 (7 bases). CDR1 and CDR2 from the germline V gene are LNHDA and SQIVND (reference sequence). Trimming shortened V by 5 bases and J by 6 bases, and 17 bases separated the two germline ends. The CDR3 loop spans 14 amino acids. In DNA form, the CDR3 reads TGTGCCAGTAGTGCGGGGGCATCCGGAGTCGAGCAGTACTTC. Residues: CASSAGASGVEQYF.

A single count supports this clone. The chain couples TRBV20-1 to TRBJ1-1; a weak D match, TRBD1 (5 bases). Trimming stripped 5 bases from V and 5 bases from J, with 15 bases between. CDR3 length equals 13 residues. Germline V lookup: CDR1 DFQATT, CDR2 SNEGSKA (reference sequence). CDR3 protein: CSARAGTGTEAFF. CDR3 bases: TGCAGTGCTCGTGCTGGGACGGGTACTGAAGCTTTCTTT.

The V gene is TRBV2, the J gene TRBJ2-3; TRBD2 is a possible D gene (5 bases). The CDR3 length is 12 residues. Trimming stripped 11 bases from V and 2 bases from J, with 11 bases between. Germline CDR1 is SNHLY and CDR2 is FYNNEI. The chain's CDR3 is CARAEYTDTQYF. The CDR3 DNA reads as TGTGCCCGAGCGGAATACACAGATACGCAGTATTTT. Using reference TRBV2 and TRBJ2-3 for the parts outside the CDR3, the full variable domain is EPEVTQTPSHQVTQMGQEVILRCVPISNHLYFYWYRQILGQKVEFLVSFYNNEISEKSEIFDDQFSVERPDGSNFTLKIRSTKLEDSAMYFCARAEYTDTQYFGPGTRLTVL.

This clone has a handful of counts. The V call is TRBV2, the J call TRBJ2-3; 11 bases are a match to TRBD2. Germline CDR1 and CDR2: SNHLY and FYNNEI. Germline trimming cut 5 bases from V and 3 bases from J; bases unmatched to any gene: 1. CDR3 length: 14 residues. For the CDR3, the DNA is TGTGCCAGCAGTCGACTAGCGGGGACAGATACGCAGTATTTT. Translating it yields CASSRLAGTDTQYF.

The J gene is TRBJ2-7, the V gene TRBV4-2, with a possible D match to TRBD1 (5 bases). In germline, CDR1 is LGHNA, CDR2 YNFKEQ. V shed 0 bases and J shed 8 bases, with 11 bases lying between them. The CDR3 is 13 amino acids. CDR3 nucleotide sequence: TGTGCCAGCAGCCAAGAGCGGCAGGACAAGCAGTACTTC. This codes for CASSQERQDKQYF.

The V gene is TRBV5-6, the J gene TRBJ1-2; D possibly corresponds to TRBD1 (6 bases). Germline CDR1 is SGHDT and CDR2 is YYEEEE. V lost 4 bases and J 2 bases, leaving 12 bases between the germline ends. The CDR3 is 14 amino acids. CDR3 nucleotides: TGTGCCAGCAGCCCCGGGACATCCAACTATGGCTACACCTTC. Encoded protein: CASSPGTSNYGYTF.

This clone was picked up many times. The gene calls are TRBV5-1 and TRBJ2-1; 7 bases are shared with TRBD2. Germline CDR1 reads SGHRS; CDR2 reads YFSETQ. The length of the CDR3 is 15 residues. Trimming removed 1 base from V and 4 bases from J; junction bases left unmatched: 5. The CDR3 sequence is CASSLLGEGYNEQFF. The CDR3 DNA sequence: TGCGCCAGCAGCTTGTTGGGGGAGGGTTACAATGAGCAGTTCTTC. The full variable domain, completed using reference TRBV5-1 and TRBJ2-1, is KAGVTQTPRYLIKTRGQQVTLSCSPISGHRSVSWYQQTPGQGLQFLFEYFSETQRNKGNFPGRFSGRQFSNSRSEMNVSTLELGDSALYLCASSLLGEGYNEQFFGPGTRLTVL.

The rearrangement links TRBV24-1 to TRBJ2-7; TRBD2 might be the D (6 bases). The CDR3 is made up of 15 amino acids. Trimming shortened V by 5 bases and J by 0 bases, and 13 bases separated the two germline ends. The germline gives CDR1 KGHDR, CDR2 SFDVKD. DNA for the CDR3: TGTGCCACCAGTGCCCCGGGAGCCGACTCCTACGAGCAGTACTTC. Amino acids: CATSAPGADSYEQYF.